A selection of T cell receptor beta chains follows, all from one sample in a study of blood T cells in healthy people across ages. One entry per CDR3 protein, called by TCRdb with MiXCR from the 5' RACE reads. Of about 1.8 million distinct CDR3 sequences listed, just under 50% are singletons. Sequencing was carried out using blood. These receptors were taken from a woman aged 40 to 50 in good health. The CDR3 runs from the conserved cysteine through the conserved F or W. The D gene is left open where the match is weak. Clone size is stated in some rows and not others, as once, few, many or a class when expanded.

>TRBV5-1|TRBJ2-7|once|TRBD2
CASSTLSGGSYEQYF
TGCGCCAGCAGCACACTCAGCGGGGGGAGCTACGAGCAGTACTTC
>TRBV20-1|TRBJ2-5|.|.
CSAREGGRFETQYF
TGCAGTGCTAGAGAGGGCGGGCGATTCGAGACCCAGTACTTC
>TRBV4-3|TRBJ2-5|.|.
CASSQDVSDQETQYF
TGCGCCAGCAGCCAAGATGTGAGTGATCAAGAGACCCAGTACTTC
>TRBV6-1|TRBJ2-7|.|TRBD1
CASTRGGTGDNEQYF
TGTGCCAGCACTCGAGGTGGGACAGGGGACAATGAGCAGTACTTC
>TRBV3-1|TRBJ2-7|many|.
CASSQDPYEQYF
TGTGCCAGCAGCCAAGACCCCTACGAGCAGTACTTC
>TRBV29-1|TRBJ2-7|many|.
CSVGVLSYEQYF
TGCAGCGTTGGTGTCCTCTCCTACGAGCAGTACTTC
>TRBV3-1|TRBJ2-5|.|TRBD2
CAAGTSGGRFQETQYF
TGTGCCGCCGGGACTAGCGGGGGACGCTTTCAAGAGACCCAGTACTTC
>TRBV6-1|TRBJ1-2|.|.
CASSRSQGGGYTF
TGTGCCAGCAGCAGATCACAGGGTGGAGGCTACACCTTC
>TRBV12-3/TRBV12-4|TRBJ1-4|.|TRBD1
CASSSPLGTAWGGELFF
TGTGCCAGCAGTTCCCCGCTCGGGACAGCGTGGGGAGGTGAACTGTTTTTT
>TRBV27|TRBJ2-5|.|.
CASSYSLGAVETQYF
TGTGCCAGCAGTTACAGCTTGGGAGCCGTCGAGACCCAGTACTTC
>TRBV27|TRBJ1-4|.|.
CASSQRGLPREKLFF
TGTGCCAGCAGTCAACGGGGGCTACCACGGGAAAAACTGTTTTTT
>TRBV13|TRBJ1-1|once|.
CASSPPDTNTEAFF
TGTGCCAGCAGCCCCCCGGACACGAACACTGAAGCTTTCTTT
>TRBV27|TRBJ2-3|few|.
CASRREDTDTQYF
TGTGCCAGCAGGAGGGAGGACACAGATACGCAGTATTTT
>TRBV4-2|TRBJ2-3|.|.
CASSRGPGLRQGFQDTQYF
TGTGCCAGCAGCCGAGGACCGGGACTCCGACAGGGTTTTCAAGATACGCAGTATTTT
>TRBV6-5|TRBJ1-2|.|TRBD1
CASSYSNPGQGLATF
TGTGCCAGCAGTTACTCGAACCCGGGACAGGGGTTGGCCACCTTC
>TRBV13|TRBJ2-2|.|TRBD2
CASSYGLAGGRPGELFF
TGTGCCAGCAGCTACGGACTAGCGGGGGGCCGACCCGGGGAGCTGTTTTTT
>TRBV28|TRBJ2-5|.|TRBD2
CAAEEAGGRTQYF
TGTGCCGCGGAAGAAGCGGGGGGGCGAACCCAGTACTTC
>TRBV15|TRBJ2-1|.|TRBD1
CATSAGTGGLNEQFF
TGTGCCACCAGCGCCGGGACAGGGGGCCTCAATGAGCAGTTCTTC
>TRBV29-1|TRBJ2-1|few|.
CTAARAVHNEQFF
TGCACCGCGGCCAGGGCGGTTCACAATGAGCAGTTCTTC
>TRBV20-1|TRBJ2-5|few|.
CSAREWTPKETQYF
TGCAGTGCTAGAGAGTGGACCCCGAAGGAGACCCAGTACTTC
>TRBV7-2|TRBJ2-1|.|.
CASSLVEGKQFF
TGTGCCAGCAGCTTAGTAGAAGGTAAGCAGTTCTTC
>TRBV20-1|TRBJ1-6|few|TRBD1
CSARGTGGNSPLHF
TGCAGTGCTAGGGGGACAGGGGGAAATTCACCCCTCCACTTT
>TRBV7-2|TRBJ2-3|.|TRBD2
CASSAVAGGPDTQYF
TGTGCCAGCAGCGCAGTAGCGGGGGGCCCGGATACGCAGTATTTT
>TRBV12-3/TRBV12-4|TRBJ2-1|.|.
CASSFVVGNNEQFF
TGTGCCAGCAGTTTTGTGGTCGGTAACAATGAGCAGTTCTTC
>TRBV28|TRBJ2-1|.|TRBD2
CASVTGTSGRNEQFF
TGTGCCAGCGTTACCGGGACTAGCGGAAGAAATGAGCAGTTCTTC
>TRBV20-1|TRBJ2-3|.|.
CSARVLSRDRTRYTQYF
TGCAGTGCTAGAGTCCTCTCGAGGGACCGAACAAGGTATACGCAGTATTTT
>TRBV10-1|TRBJ2-5|.|.
CASSAGAGGKSETQYF
TGCGCCAGCAGTGCCGGCGCTGGGGGGAAATCGGAGACCCAGTACTTC
>TRBV12-3/TRBV12-4|TRBJ1-2|.|TRBD1
CASRADRGAGYTF
TGTGCCAGCAGAGCGGACAGGGGGGCTGGCTACACCTTC
>TRBV20-1|TRBJ2-1|.|TRBD1
CSARMGTGTYNEQFF
TGCAGTGCTAGAATGGGGACAGGGACCTACAATGAGCAGTTCTTC
>TRBV24-1|TRBJ2-3|few|.
CATAQGTDTQYF
TGTGCCACCGCGCAGGGTACAGATACGCAGTATTTT
>TRBV9|TRBJ2-1|.|.
CASSVATGALGETQFF
TGTGCCAGCAGCGTAGCTACAGGCGCGCTAGGGGAGACCCAGTTCTTC
>TRBV2|TRBJ1-2|.|.
CASSASGSSAGFTF
TGTGCCAGCAGTGCGTCTGGTTCTTCGGCGGGCTTCACCTTC
>TRBV7-2|TRBJ1-6|.|.
CASSLRGSYYPNSPLHF
TGTGCCAGCAGCTTACGGGGGAGTTATTACCCAAATTCACCCCTCCACTTT
>TRBV12-3/TRBV12-4|TRBJ2-3|.|.
CASTSQLDTQYF
TGTGCCAGCACCTCCCAGTTGGATACGCAGTATTTT
>TRBV2|TRBJ2-1|many|TRBD2
CASSYSGLAGVYNEQFF
TGTGCCAGCAGCTACTCGGGACTAGCGGGGGTCTACAATGAGCAGTTCTTC
>TRBV2|TRBJ2-3|.|.
CASRLDRTNTDTQYF
TGTGCCAGCCGCTTGGACAGGACTAACACAGATACGCAGTATTTT
>TRBV15|TRBJ2-5|.|TRBD2
CATSRWASGGADVGETQYF
TGTGCCACCAGCAGATGGGCTAGCGGGGGGGCAGACGTTGGAGAGACCCAGTACTTC
>TRBV7-9|TRBJ1-2|few|.
CASSLLGFNYGYTF
TGTGCCAGCAGCTTATTGGGGTTTAACTATGGCTACACCTTC
>TRBV4-2|TRBJ2-1|.|TRBD2
CASSQDKLAGGYEQFF
TGTGCCAGCAGCCAAGATAAACTAGCGGGGGGCTATGAGCAGTTCTTC
>TRBV27|TRBJ2-7|few|TRBD2
CASSPVRERGAHEQYF
TGTGCCAGCAGTCCCGTTCGCGAGCGGGGGGCCCACGAGCAGTACTTC
>TRBV7-2|TRBJ2-3|.|TRBD1
CASSARDRLTDTQYF
TGTGCCAGCAGCGCTCGGGACAGGCTCACAGATACGCAGTATTTT
>TRBV12-3/TRBV12-4|TRBJ2-4|.|.
CASSLSGSLAKNIQYF
TGTGCCAGCAGTTTATCAGGCAGTCTAGCCAAAAACATTCAGTACTTC
>TRBV3-1|TRBJ2-5|.|.
CASSQDFGTGETQYF
TGTGCCAGCAGCCAAGATTTCGGAACAGGGGAGACCCAGTACTTC
>TRBV4-3|TRBJ2-1|few|TRBD2
CASSPATSGEYNEQFF
TGCGCCAGCAGCCCGGCGACTAGCGGGGAGTACAATGAGCAGTTCTTC
>TRBV12-3/TRBV12-4|TRBJ2-3|.|.
CASSPGLPAGDTQYF
TGTGCCAGCAGTCCGGGACTCCCAGCGGGAGATACGCAGTATTTT